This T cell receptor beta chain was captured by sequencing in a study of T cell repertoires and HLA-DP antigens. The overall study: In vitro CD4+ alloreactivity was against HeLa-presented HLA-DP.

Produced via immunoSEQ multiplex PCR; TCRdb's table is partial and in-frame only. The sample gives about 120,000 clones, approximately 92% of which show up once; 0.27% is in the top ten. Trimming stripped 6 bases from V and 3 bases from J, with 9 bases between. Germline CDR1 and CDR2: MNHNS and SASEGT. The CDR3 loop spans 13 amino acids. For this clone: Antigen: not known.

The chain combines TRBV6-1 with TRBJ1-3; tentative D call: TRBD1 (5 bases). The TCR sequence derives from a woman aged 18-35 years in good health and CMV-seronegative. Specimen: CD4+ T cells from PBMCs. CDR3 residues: CASRLTVGNTIYF. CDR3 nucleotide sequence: TGTGCCAGCAGATTGACAGTTGGAAACACCATATATTTT.